This TCR beta chain was observed in a study of T cells after yellow fever vaccination. General study results and limits: Weaker, the secondary response peaked sooner, at day 5 versus 15.

As regards this clonotype: What it binds is unknown.

UMIs were added to TCR cDNA along with a universal primer site when it was made by 5'RACE template switching. Using its own MiXCR run on the 5' RACE reads, TCRdb lists one record per CDR3 protein. The sample consists of 500,000 to 650,000 distinct CDR3 sequences, roughly 17% of them appearing once. The origin of this receptor is a man between 18 and 29 years old who received the YFV17D yellow fever vaccine. The sequencing used PBMCs, collected 5 to 6 days after the first yellow fever vaccination.

CDR3 sequence (DNA): TGCGCCAGCAGCCAAGATCTCGGGACAGCGAACACCGGGGAGCTGTTTTTT. Translation gives CASSQDLGTANTGELFF. The rearrangement links TRBV4-1 to TRBJ2-2; 7 bases map to TRBD1. Germline CDR1 MGHRA, CDR2 YSYEKL. J was trimmed by 0 bases and V by 0 bases; bases with no gene match: 4. This CDR3 spans 17 amino acids.